The T cell receptor (beta chain) under discussion was sequenced for a study of blood T cell repertoires in COVID-19. Across the study: Collection of acute and convalescent COVID-19 samples took place in the United States, Italy and Spain. PBMCs, B-cell-depleted T cells, or T cells provided the cDNA or gDNA that made up the material.

V gave up 5 bases and J gave up 4 bases, with 15 bases separating them. From germline, CDR1 is SGHTA and CDR2 FQGNSA. This CDR3 is 15 amino acids long. Libraries were prepared by immunoSEQ multiplex PCR; TCRdb keeps only in-frame clonotypes and omits some of them. The sample lists around 200,000 clones, 85% to 90% occurring once. This sequence was found in a man aged 45-65 years with acute or convalescent COVID-19. The V and J genes are TRBV7-2 and TRBJ1-5, with D maybe TRBD1 (5 bases). Sequencing was performed on peripheral blood. CDR3 protein: CASSQGSGGNQPQHF. In nucleotides, the CDR3 is TGTGCCAGCAGCCAAGGCTCGGGGGGAAATCAGCCCCAGCATTTT.